One sample yielded the 10 T cell receptor beta chains listed below, sequenced in a study of T cell changes during pregnancy in multiple sclerosis. TCRdb's copy holds only in-frame clones and misses some; the assay was immunoSEQ multiplex PCR. The repertoire consists of about 59,000 clones, with roughly 91% occurring once and the leading ten covering about 5.8%. Here the sequenced sample was peripheral blood, taken in the third trimester of pregnancy. These receptors came from a female donor in good health, enrolled as a control in a pregnancy study.

This chain connects TRBV7-2 to TRBJ1-1; D is uncertain. The CDR3 consists of 14 residues. The germline CDR1 and CDR2 sequences are SGHTA and FQGNSA. V gave up 3 bases and J gave up 7 bases, with 15 bases separating them. This CDR3 reads CASSFYGRSHEAFF. The CDR3 nucleotides are TGTGCCAGCAGCTTCTACGGCAGGTCACATGAAGCTTTCTTT.

The V gene is TRBV7-8, the J gene TRBJ2-5; D might be TRBD2 (5 bases). V dropped 1 base and J dropped 7 bases, with 16 bases sitting between them. The CDR3 has 15 residues. Germline values: CDR1 SGHVS, CDR2 FQNEAQ. The CDR3 is CASSLGESSRGTQYF. Written as DNA, the CDR3 is TGTGCCAGCAGCTTAGGGGAGTCCAGCCGGGGGACCCAGTACTTC.

This sequence joins TRBV2 and TRBJ1-2; 7 bases are shared with TRBD1. V was pared by 5 bases and J by 4 bases, with 4 bases of the junction left unmatched. Per germline, CDR1 SNHLY and CDR2 FYNNEI. This CDR3 has 13 residues. CDR3 in amino acids: CASSPNRGYGYTF. The CDR3 coding sequence is TGTGCCAGCAGTCCGAACAGGGGCTATGGCTACACCTTC.

The V call is TRBV6-1, the J call TRBJ2-7; maybe TRBD1 (6 bases). CDR1 is MNHNS, CDR2 SASEGT, per germline. The CDR3 extends over 14 amino acids. Trimming took off 3 bases at V and 3 bases at J, with 12 bases between the two ends. CDR3 protein: CASSDRGGGYEQYF. Written as DNA, the CDR3 is TGTGCCAGCAGTGACAGGGGTGGGGGCTACGAGCAGTACTTC.

This clone was counted only a few times. J is TRBJ1-2 and V is TRBV19, with 7 bases lining up with TRBD1. CDR3 length: 13 amino acids. V lost 5 bases to trimming and J lost 4 bases; unmatched junction nucleotides: 4. Germline V gene lookup returns CDR1 LNHDA and CDR2 SQIVND (reference sequence). DNA for the CDR3: TGTGCCAGTAGTGAGGGGGCAAGCTATGGCTACACCTTC. Translated, it gives CASSEGASYGYTF.

V and J are TRBV18 and TRBJ2-7; 9 bases agree with TRBD1. The CDR3 is 14 amino acids. Germline CDR1 KGHSH, CDR2 LQKENI. Losses at the gene ends were 3 bases for V and 7 bases for J; bases not matched to a gene: 7. The CDR3 region has the DNA TGTGCCAGCTCACCCGGACAGGGGTTAAGTGAGCAGTACTTC. This codes for CASSPGQGLSEQYF.

The J gene is TRBJ2-7, the V gene TRBV9, with 14 nucleotides matching TRBD2. The junction had 2 bases not matched to a gene; V was cut back by 1 base and J by 5 bases. In germline, CDR1 is SGDLS, CDR2 YYNGEE. The CDR3 is 15 residues long. The CDR3 DNA reads as TGTGCCAGCAGCGTAACGACTAGCGGGAGGGACGAGCAGTACTTC. Translated, it gives CASSVTTSGRDEQYF.

The gene calls are TRBV11-2 and TRBJ1-1; D is undetermined. The CDR3 has 16 amino acids. The V gene lost 0 bases and the J gene lost 1 base, with 12 bases spanning the gap. Per germline, CDR1 SGHAT and CDR2 FQNNGV. The CDR3 nucleotides read TGTGCCAGCAGCTTAGATCCATTAAGAGCGAACACTGAAGCTTTCTTT. Protein: CASSLDPLRANTEAFF.

The rearrangement uses TRBV11-3 and TRBJ2-3; TRBD2 matches at 10 bases. CDR3 length equals 16 residues. Trimming removed 1 base from V and 1 base from J; junction bases left unmatched: 2. The germline CDR1 and CDR2 sequences are SGHNT and YENEEA. The DNA of the CDR3 is TGTGCCAGCAGCTTAGTCGGGACTAGCGGCACAGATACGCAGTATTTT. Translated: CASSLVGTSGTDTQYF. The full variable domain, rest sourced from reference TRBV11-3 and TRBJ2-3, is EAGVVQSPRYKIIEKKQPVAFWCNPISGHNTLYWYLQNLGQGPELLIRYENEEAVDDSQLPKDRFSAERLKGVDSTLKIQPAELGDSAVYLCASSLVGTSGTDTQYFGPGTRLTVL.

V usage is TRBV6-1 and J usage is TRBJ2-1, with 9 nucleotides matching TRBD1. The CDR3 is 13 residues long. Germline V gene lookup returns CDR1 MNHNS and CDR2 SASEGT. Trimming at V came to 8 bases and at J to 9 bases, leaving 8 bases not matched to a gene. The CDR3 loop reads CASSGTGLVEQFF. The CDR3 nucleotides are TGTGCCAGCTCCGGGACAGGGTTGGTTGAGCAGTTCTTC.